This T cell receptor (beta chain) was identified during a study of blood T cell repertoires in COVID-19. Study overall: The United States, Italy and Spain provided the acute and convalescent COVID-19 samples. PBMCs, B-cell-depleted T cells, or T cells provided the cDNA or gDNA that made up the material.

Original methodology: Estimated nucleated cell counts came from reference gene primer amplification. This table comes from immunoSEQ multiplex PCR, and its TCRdb copy is limited to in-frame clones, with some not included. The V and J calls and clone size are taken from that table; D and trimming were inferred from the DNA. The sample includes about 80,000 clones, roughly 80% of them seen just once. This CDR3 comprises 16 residues. The V segment lost 7 bases and the J segment 2 bases; nucleotides outside the gene matches: 10. Germline V gene lookup returns CDR1 SEHNR and CDR2 FQNEAQ (reference sequence).

The sequenced sample was peripheral blood. The TCR originated in a woman in her 70s with acute or convalescent COVID-19. The chain recombines TRBV7-9 with TRBJ2-1, with 8 bases that match TRBD2. CDR3 loop: CASNEWGTRTYNEQFF. CDR3 nucleotides: TGTGCCAGCAACGAATGGGGGACTAGGACCTACAATGAGCAGTTCTTC.